This T cell receptor (beta chain) was recovered during a study of shared clonotypes between healthy human individuals. Method: immunoSEQ multiplex PCR; TCRdb's copy keeps in-frame clones and lacks some. The sample yields some 2 million clones, 85% to 95% seen once. Every contributor of samples was a Caucasian grown-up residing in Nashville, Tennessee. Turning to this clone: The same CDR3 is also encoded by other DNA sequences in this sample.

Trimming at V came to 4 bases and at J to 2 bases, leaving 6 bases not matched to a gene. The germline CDR1 and CDR2 sequences are MDHEN and SYDVKM. There are 15 residues in the CDR3. The chain joins TRBV28 to TRBJ2-7; 9 positions match TRBD1. This receptor was taken from a man aged 18 to 30 in good health. Sequencing used naive CD4+ T cells sorted from blood. Subset specified: CD45RA+ positively selected. CDR3 loop: CASSSPGQGTYEQYF. CDR3 coding DNA: TGTGCCAGCAGTTCCCCGGGACAGGGAACCTACGAGCAGTACTTC.